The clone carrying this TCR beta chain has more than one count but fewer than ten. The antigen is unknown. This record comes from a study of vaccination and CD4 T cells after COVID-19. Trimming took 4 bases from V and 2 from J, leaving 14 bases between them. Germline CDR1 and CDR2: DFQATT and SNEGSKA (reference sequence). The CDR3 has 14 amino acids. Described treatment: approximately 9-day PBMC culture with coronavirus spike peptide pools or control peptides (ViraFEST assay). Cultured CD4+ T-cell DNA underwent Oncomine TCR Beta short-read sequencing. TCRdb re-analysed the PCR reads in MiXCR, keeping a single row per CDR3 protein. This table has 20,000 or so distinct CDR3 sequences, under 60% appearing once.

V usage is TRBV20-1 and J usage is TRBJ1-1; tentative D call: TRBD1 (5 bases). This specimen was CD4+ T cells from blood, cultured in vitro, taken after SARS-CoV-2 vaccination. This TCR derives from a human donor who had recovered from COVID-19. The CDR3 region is CSAKISGSNTEAFF. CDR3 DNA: TGCAGTGCTAAAATCTCAGGGAGCAACACTGAAGCTTTCTTT.